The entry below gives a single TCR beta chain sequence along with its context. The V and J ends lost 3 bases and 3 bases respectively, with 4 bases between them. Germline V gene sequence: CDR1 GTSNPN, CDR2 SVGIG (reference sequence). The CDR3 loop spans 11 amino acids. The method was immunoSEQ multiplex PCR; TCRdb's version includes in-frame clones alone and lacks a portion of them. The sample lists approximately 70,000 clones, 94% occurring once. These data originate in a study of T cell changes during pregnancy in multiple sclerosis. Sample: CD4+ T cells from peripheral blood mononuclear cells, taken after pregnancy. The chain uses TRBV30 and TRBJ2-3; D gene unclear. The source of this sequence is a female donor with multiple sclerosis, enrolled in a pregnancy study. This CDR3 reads CAWRATDTQYF. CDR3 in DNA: TGTGCCTGGAGAGCAACAGATACGCAGTATTTT.